This T cell receptor (beta chain) was recovered during a study of blood T cell repertoires in COVID-19 (dated by TCRdb to 2019 to 2021). About the investigation overall: The collaborator samples originated in the United States, Italy and Spain and spanned the acute and convalescent phases of COVID-19. A de-identified subject ID, COVID-19 status, age in years and sex were almost always included in the sample metadata. Samples came from the ongoing ImmuneRACE study (first 160 participants) plus 1,254 subjects from 6 global collaborators. Subjects who had been exposed to COVID-19, were actively infected with it, or had recovered from it provided the deeply sampled blood TCRbeta repertoires that made up the dataset. The repertoires were released in a freely available public database intended as a resource for research on the immune response to SARS-CoV-2. The prospective study material was composed of cDNA or gDNA derived from T cells, B-cell-depleted T cells, or PBMCs. Where HLA class I and class II types were available, the types were taken from metadata supplied by the sample provider, not from assay-based typing.

TCRbeta CDR3 regions were amplified from genomic DNA by means of the immunoSEQ Assay, a bias-controlled multiplex PCR. As for how the authors treated the data: The number of nucleated cells in each sample was estimated by amplification of reference gene primers within the assay. Sequence reads were collapsed and filtered to measure the absolute abundance of every unique TCRbeta CDR3 rearrangement. For each sample, productive Simpson clonality was calculated by taking the square root of Simpson's diversity index across productive rearrangements. In TCRdb, the immuneACCESS table is reduced to in-frame sequences with V and J assigned. These tables do not hold every clone; where another copy was compared, an unresolved V gene accounts for under half, and the others remain unexplained. The V and J calls and clone size come from that table; D and trimming were worked out from the DNA. This sample has about 120,000 clones in its table, and 80% to 90% of those were observed once. Approximately 27% of the sample is taken by the ten largest.

The collaborating institutions used their own protocols to collect whole blood in K2EDTA tubes. For TCRbeta analysis, collaborators shipped samples as frozen whole blood, isolated PBMCs, or DNA extracted from either of those sample types. Results the study describes overall, beyond this receptor: The quantity of clinical and demographic metadata differed by source and by participant and was supplied without curation.

With regard to this clone: The target of this receptor is not known. No base qualities exist here, and no much larger clone lies one base off it.

Trimming removed 2 bases from V and 3 bases from J, leaving 7 bases between the germline ends. The CDR3, from cysteine to phenylalanine, totals 13 residues. Only CDR3 DNA is held: 39 bases, read in frame from base 1. The CDR1 and CDR2 encoded by the germline V gene (reference sequence) are LGHDT and YNNKEL. This clonotype originated in a man between 65 and 85 years old with active or convalescent COVID-19. The sequenced material came from peripheral blood. Here the chain combines TRBV3-1 (or the pseudogene TRBV3-2) and TRBJ1-1, with TRBD1 tentatively as D gene (5 bases match). The DNA sequence reads TGTGCCAGCAGCCAACAGGGTGACACTGAAGCTTTCTTT. It translates to CASSQQGDTEAFF.